A single sample gave rise to the 29 T cell receptor beta chains below, sequenced in a study of T-cell memory formation after mild COVID-19. One entry per CDR3 protein, called by TCRdb with MiXCR from the 5' RACE reads. The sample lists about 82,000 distinct CDR3 sequences, roughly 13% seen once, with less than 45% in the top ten. Sequenced material: PBMCs or a T cell subset sorted from them (not recorded which). These receptors came from a man between 18 and 29 years old who had mild COVID-19 (a few samples of this study predate the infection). Cell type and time point are not known.

The table lists this clonotype with a few counts. V is TRBV15 and J is TRBJ2-5; 7 bases match TRBD1. V lost 3 bases to trimming and J lost 3 bases; unmatched junction nucleotides: 4. There are 14 residues in the CDR3. Per the germline V gene, CDR1 is LNHNV and CDR2 is YYDKDF (reference sequence). The CDR3 DNA follows: TGTGCCACCAGCAGTCTCACAGGGGAAGAGACCCAGTACTTC. It codes for CATSSLTGEETQYF. The whole variable domain, filled in from reference TRBV15 and TRBJ2-5, reads DAMVIQNPRYQVTQFGKPVTLSCSQTLNHNVMYWYQQKSSQAPKLLFHYYDKDFNNEADTPDNFQSRRPNTSFCFLDIRSPGLGDTAMYLCATSSLTGEETQYFGPGTRLLVL.

The chain uses TRBV6-6 and TRBJ2-2; 7 bases are a match to TRBD2. Looked up from germline, CDR1 is MNHNY and CDR2 is SVGAGI (reference sequence). This CDR3 is 17 amino acids long. V lost 6 bases, J lost 7 bases, and 17 bases stayed unmatched. CDR3 DNA: TGTGCCAGCAGCCCCTCCAGGGAGGGATTTATTTTCGGGGAGCTGTTTTTT. Translation: CASSPSREGFIFGELFF.

This chain joins TRBV10-2 and TRBJ2-7, with 9 bases that match TRBD2. The junction had 13 bases not matched to a gene; V was cut back by 7 bases and J by 3 bases. The CDR3 extends over 16 amino acids. Germline assignment: CDR1 WSHSY and CDR2 SAAADI. For the CDR3, the DNA is TGCGCCAGCAAAGGTTCAGTAGCGGGGGCCGTCTACGAGCAGTACTTC. This encodes CASKGSVAGAVYEQYF.

This clonotype was seen more than once but under ten times. The chain links TRBV7-6 to TRBJ2-5; perhaps TRBD2 as D (5 bases). CDR3 length equals 12 residues. V was cut by 7 bases and J by 4 bases, with 10 bases left in between. The germline V gene encodes CDR1 SGHVS and CDR2 FNYEAQ. The CDR3 DNA reads TGTGCCAGCATGGATGGGAGAGAGACCCAGTACTTC. Translating it yields CASMDGRETQYF.

The CDR3 loop reads CASSPRGAGGPPGYNEQFF. In DNA, the CDR3 is TGTGCCAGCAGCCCCCGTGGAGCGGGGGGGCCTCCGGGGTACAATGAGCAGTTCTTC. V and J are TRBV11-3 and TRBJ2-1; 10 bases match TRBD2. The CDR3 loop spans 19 amino acids. CDR1 is SGHNT, CDR2 YENEEA, per germline. J gave up 4 bases and V 5 bases, and 17 bases lay outside the gene matches.

In this sample, this clonotype turned up a few times. The chain links TRBV5-4 to TRBJ2-1; TRBD1 matches 7 bases. The CDR3 has 13 residues. The V and J ends lost 7 bases and 8 bases, in that order; junction bases with no gene match: 9. Germline V CDR1 and CDR2: SGHNT, YYREEE (reference sequence). The CDR3 sequence is CASRGLGGDEQFF. The DNA for the CDR3 is TGTGCCAGCCGGGGCCTAGGGGGCGATGAGCAGTTCTTC.

This clonotype was detected only a few times. V usage is TRBV29-1 and J usage is TRBJ2-3; the D is unclear. This CDR3 has 16 residues. V was clipped by 0 bases and J by 0 bases, with 13 bases between them. The germline CDR1 and CDR2 sequences are SQVTM and ANQGSEA. CDR3 protein: CSVEDPAGTSTDTQYF. The CDR3 DNA follows: TGCAGCGTTGAAGATCCGGCAGGAACTAGCACAGATACGCAGTATTTT.

The J gene is TRBJ2-5, the V gene TRBV7-2; D perhaps matches TRBD1 (6 bases). V lost 4 bases and J 10 bases, leaving 10 bases between the germline ends. Germline CDR1 and CDR2: SGHTA and FQGNSA. There are 11 residues in the CDR3. CDR3 in amino acids: CASSSTGIQYF. In DNA form, the CDR3 reads TGTGCCAGCAGCTCCACAGGGATCCAGTACTTC.

This clonotype was found a few times. The chain employs TRBV7-9 and TRBJ1-3; D gene uncertain. The V and J ends lost 7 bases and 2 bases respectively, with 12 bases between them. This CDR3 is 14 amino acids long. The germline gives CDR1 SEHNR, CDR2 FQNEAQ (reference sequence). CDR3 nucleotides: TGTGCCAGCACCCAACGGGGTGCTGGAAACACCATATATTTT. Translated, it gives CASTQRGAGNTIYF.

This clonotype was seen a handful of times. The chain joins TRBV20-1 to TRBJ1-5, with D perhaps TRBD1 (5 bases). The CDR3 extends over 14 amino acids. Trimming stripped 6 bases from V and 6 bases from J, with 18 bases between. The germline CDR1 and CDR2 sequences are DFQATT and SNEGSKA (reference sequence). CDR3: CSASAREGLQPQHF. CDR3 coding DNA: TGCAGTGCGAGCGCCAGGGAGGGTCTTCAGCCCCAGCATTTT.

The chain joins TRBV7-3 to TRBJ2-7; perhaps D is TRBD1 or TRBD2 (5 bases each). This CDR3 has 15 amino acids. V shed 5 bases and J shed 4 bases, with 18 bases lying between them. In germline, CDR1 is SGHTA, CDR2 FQGTGA. The CDR3 loop reads CASSTGPPGIYEQYF. CDR3 nucleotide sequence: TGTGCCAGCAGCACAGGACCCCCGGGAATATACGAGCAGTACTTC.

This clonotype occurred a few times. This sequence joins TRBV4-1 and TRBJ2-1, with 9 bases fitting TRBD1. The germline CDR1 and CDR2 sequences are MGHRA and YSYEKL. The CDR3 is made up of 14 amino acids. V was pared by 4 bases and J by 10 bases, with 8 bases of the junction left unmatched. The DNA of the CDR3 is TGCGCCAGCAGCCCGACAGGGGGTGGAGGGGAGCAGTTCTTC. Its protein is CASSPTGGGGEQFF.

At least ten counts were recorded for this clonotype. The J gene is TRBJ2-7, the V gene TRBV4-3; D unresolved. The germline CDR1 and CDR2 sequences are LGHNA and YSLEER. The V end was cut by 1 base, the J end by 4 bases, with 17 bases between. This CDR3 comprises 16 residues. The CDR3 reads CASSQGVSAQQYEQYF. The CDR3 DNA reads TGCGCCAGCAGCCAAGGGGTCTCAGCCCAGCAATACGAGCAGTACTTC.

The rearrangement joins TRBV4-3 to TRBJ1-1; D gene unclear. The V end lost 0 bases, the J end lost 1 base, and 9 bases lay between the germline ends. The germline V gene has CDR1 LGHNA and CDR2 YSLEER. This CDR3 region has 15 residues. CDR3 protein: CASSQEGTTNTEAFF. CDR3 in DNA: TGCGCCAGCAGCCAAGAAGGAACGACGAACACTGAAGCTTTCTTT.

The sample holds a few counts of this clonotype. The chain joins TRBV2 to TRBJ1-2; a possible D gene is TRBD1 (6 bases). CDR3 length: 13 amino acids. V was shortened by 1 base and J by 9 bases, with 12 bases between the two germline ends. Germline CDR1 SNHLY, CDR2 FYNNEI. The CDR3 is CASSEGDISSYTF. The CDR3 DNA sequence: TGTGCCAGCAGTGAAGGGGACATAAGTAGCTACACCTTC.

This clonotype was counted only a few times. This chain connects TRBV5-1 to TRBJ2-5; tentatively, D is TRBD2 (6 bases). There are 13 residues in the CDR3. Germline CDR1 is SGHRS and CDR2 is YFSETQ. Trimming took 0 bases from V and 9 from J, leaving 12 bases between them. The CDR3 spells CASSLGAGSPQYF. The CDR3, as DNA: TGCGCCAGCAGCTTGGGTGCCGGGAGCCCCCAGTACTTC.

This rearrangement joins TRBV5-1 to TRBJ1-1; 8 bases fit TRBD1. V shed 4 bases, J shed 4 bases, and the junction held 3 bases outside the gene matches. Looked up from germline, CDR1 is SGHRS and CDR2 is YFSETQ. The CDR3 is 13 amino acids. In nucleotides, the CDR3 is TGCGCCAGCAGCGGAACAGGGGGCACTGAAGCTTTCTTT. Its translation: CASSGTGGTEAFF.

The chain has TRBV18 and TRBJ1-2; tentatively, D is TRBD1 (6 bases). The CDR3 length is 16 residues. Germline V gene lookup returns CDR1 KGHSH and CDR2 LQKENI. V was cut by 3 bases and J by 4 bases, with 18 bases left in between. CDR3 protein: CASSPRRGGGPYGYTF. DNA of the CDR3: TGTGCCAGCTCACCCCGAAGGGGGGGGGGCCCCTATGGCTACACCTTC. The whole variable domain, remainder taken from reference TRBV18 and TRBJ1-2, is NAGVMQNPRHLVRRRGQEARLRCSPMKGHSHVYWYRQLPEEGLKFMVYLQKENIIDESGMPKERFSAEFPKEGPSILRIQQVVRGDSAAYFCASSPRRGGGPYGYTFGSGTRLTVV.

This chain connects TRBV9 to TRBJ1-2, with 7 bases identical to TRBD1. Unmatched junction bases numbered 9, after V lost 4 bases and J lost 0 bases. CDR1 and CDR2 (germline): SGDLS, YYNGEE. The CDR3 consists of 16 residues. CDR3 sequence reads: CASSRRQGPSNYGYTF. CDR3 coding DNA: TGTGCCAGCAGCCGCAGACAGGGACCCTCTAACTATGGCTACACCTTC. Full variable domain (outside the CDR3, taken from reference TRBV9 and TRBJ1-2): DSGVTQTPKHLITATGQRVTLRCSPRSGDLSVYWYQQSLDQGLQFLIQYYNGEERAKGNILERFSAQQFPDLHSELNLSSLELGDSALYFCASSRRQGPSNYGYTFGSGTRLTVV.

The chain recombines TRBV3-1 with TRBJ1-2, with 7 positions matching TRBD1. J lost 4 bases, V lost 8 bases, and 1 base had no gene match. Germline values: CDR1 LGHDT, CDR2 YNNKEL (reference sequence). The CDR3 is 11 amino acids. The CDR3 spells CASGTVYGYTF. The CDR3, as DNA: TGTGCCAGCGGGACAGTCTATGGCTACACCTTC.

The rearrangement uses TRBV3-1 and TRBJ1-2; a weak D match, TRBD1 (5 bases). In germline, CDR1 is LGHDT, CDR2 YNNKEL (reference sequence). Between the trimmed V and J ends, which lost 2 bases and 4 bases, there was a span of 8 bases. The CDR3 totals 13 residues. DNA for the CDR3: TGTGCCAGCAGCCAAAAGGGGTTCTATGGCTACACCTTC. Amino acids: CASSQKGFYGYTF.

This clonotype has more than one count but fewer than ten. V usage is TRBV4-1 and J usage is TRBJ2-5, with D tentatively TRBD1 (5 bases). The CDR3 spans 15 residues. Trimming pared 1 base from V and 4 bases from J, leaving 13 bases between. Germline CDR1 MGHRA, CDR2 YSYEKL. Here the CDR3 DNA reads TGCGCCAGCAGCCAAGTTAGGGGAAGGGGAGAGACCCAGTACTTC. Its translation is CASSQVRGRGETQYF.

This chain uses TRBV4-3 with TRBJ2-5; D gene ambiguous. CDR1 is LGHNA, CDR2 YSLEER, per germline. This CDR3 is 13 amino acids long. V was pared by 0 bases and J by 5 bases, with 7 bases between. DNA for the CDR3: TGCGCCAGCAGCCAAGAGGTAAAGGAGACCCAGTACTTC. It specifies CASSQEVKETQYF.

The chain carries TRBV28 and TRBJ2-3; 8 nucleotides agree with TRBD2. Germline CDR1 MDHEN, CDR2 SYDVKM. The CDR3 sequence is 15 residues long. The V and J ends lost 6 bases and 4 bases, in that order; junction bases with no gene match: 9. The chain's CDR3 is CASRVDGGAADTQYF. The CDR3 DNA reads TGTGCCAGCAGAGTTGACGGGGGGGCCGCAGATACGCAGTATTTT.

The rearrangement uses TRBV20-1 and TRBJ2-1; TRBD2 aligns across 9 bases. The V and J ends lost 6 bases and 0 bases, in that order; junction bases with no gene match: 15. The CDR3 has 18 residues. Germline V lookup: CDR1 DFQATT, CDR2 SNEGSKA (reference sequence). This chain's CDR3 is CSAAESSSGVFSYNEQFF. CDR3 nucleotides: TGCAGTGCGGCCGAATCCTCTAGCGGGGTATTCTCCTACAATGAGCAGTTCTTC.

This clonotype was seen a few times. The DNA for the CDR3 is TGTGCCAGCAGCCCGAGCCCGACTAGTTTACCAGAGACCCAGTACTTC. Amino acid sequence: CASSPSPTSLPETQYF. The chain combines TRBV12-3 or TRBV12-4 with TRBJ2-5; D might be TRBD2 (6 bases). This CDR3 has 16 residues. Trimming took 6 bases from V and 4 from J, leaving 21 bases between them.

The sample holds a few counts of this clonotype. The chain is built from TRBV12-3 or TRBV12-4 and TRBJ1-1; D is unclear. The CDR3 covers 10 residues. The ends were cut back, 5 bases at V and 6 bases at J, with 4 bases in the middle. This CDR3 is CASSPSEAFF. In DNA, the CDR3 is TGTGCCAGCAGTCCTTCTGAAGCTTTCTTT.

This clonotype was recorded a few times. This chain connects TRBV4-2 to TRBJ2-5; 7 positions agree with TRBD1. Trimming removed 2 bases from V and 4 bases from J; junction bases left unmatched: 4. Germline CDR1 LGHNA, CDR2 YNFKEQ. CDR3 length equals 14 residues. The DNA for the CDR3 is TGTGCCAGCAGCCAAACAGGGGTCGCAGAGACCCAGTACTTC. Encoded protein: CASSQTGVAETQYF.

V usage is TRBV7-2 and J usage is TRBJ1-5; no clear D gene. The CDR3 extends over 14 amino acids. Trimming removed 5 bases at V and 3 bases at J, with 11 bases between. Germline V gene sequence: CDR1 SGHTA, CDR2 FQGNSA. This chain's CDR3 is CASSPRTLNQPQHF. The DNA of the CDR3 is TGTGCCAGCAGCCCCCGGACCCTCAATCAGCCCCAGCATTTT.